This paragraph covers one T cell receptor (beta chain) sequence. The sample comes from a study of OX40 agonist ivuxolimab in advanced cancers. Study at large: Partial response was recorded in three patients: one hepatocellular carcinoma and two cutaneous melanoma cases.

Trimming pared 7 bases from V and 7 bases from J, leaving 18 bases between. The CDR3 sequence is 13 residues long. The germline V gene encodes CDR1 SGDLS and CDR2 YYNGEE. TCRdb's copy holds only in-frame clones and misses some; the assay was immunoSEQ multiplex PCR. The data contain 65,000 to 80,000 clones, about 93% of them singletons. This TCR was sampled from an adult with an advanced solid tumor such as melanoma, head and neck, liver or kidney cancer. This specimen consisted of CD4+ or CD8+ T cells sorted from blood, obtained in a trial of the OX40 agonist ivuxolimab. The gene calls are TRBV9 and TRBJ2-7; possibly TRBD1 for D (6 bases). CDR3 in amino acids: CASGGLREEEQYF. CDR3 DNA: TGTGCCAGCGGGGGCCTCCGCGAAGAAGAGCAGTACTTC.